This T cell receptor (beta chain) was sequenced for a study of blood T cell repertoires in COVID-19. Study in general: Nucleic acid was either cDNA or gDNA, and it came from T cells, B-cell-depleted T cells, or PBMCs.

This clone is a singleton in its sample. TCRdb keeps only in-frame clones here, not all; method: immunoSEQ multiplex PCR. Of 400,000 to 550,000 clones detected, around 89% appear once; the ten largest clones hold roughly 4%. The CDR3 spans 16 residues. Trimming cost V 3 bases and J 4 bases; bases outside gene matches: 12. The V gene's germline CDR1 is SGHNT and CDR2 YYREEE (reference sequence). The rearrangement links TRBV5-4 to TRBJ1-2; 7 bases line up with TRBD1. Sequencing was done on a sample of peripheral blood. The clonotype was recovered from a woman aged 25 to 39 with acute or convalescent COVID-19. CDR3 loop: CASSSDLRGHVYGYTF. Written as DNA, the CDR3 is TGTGCCAGCAGCTCGGATTTAAGGGGGCATGTCTATGGCTACACCTTC.